The 24 T cell receptor beta chains below were found in one sample sequenced in a study of blood T cell repertoires in COVID-19. Repertoires were generated with immunoSEQ multiplex PCR, while TCRdb's copy carries only in-frame clones and drops some. There are about 250,000 clones in the sample; 87% occur only once, and 2% to 3% lies in the top ten. The source material was PBMCs or T cells enriched from blood (not recorded which). These receptors all stem from a woman aged 30 to 39 with acute COVID-19.

The chain joins TRBV7-2 to TRBJ2-5; TRBD1 aligns across 9 bases. Germline assignment: CDR1 SGHTA and CDR2 FQGNSA. This CDR3 spans 16 amino acids. J was trimmed by 2 bases and V by 5 bases; bases with no gene match: 9. The CDR3 sequence: CASSPGGTGNQETQYF. CDR3 nucleotides: TGTGCCAGCAGCCCCGGAGGGACAGGGAATCAAGAGACCCAGTACTTC. Full variable domain (rest looked up from reference TRBV7-2 and TRBJ2-5): GAGVSQSPSNKVTEKGKDVELRCDPISGHTALYWYRQSLGQGLEFLIYFQGNSAPDKSGLPSDRFSAERTGGSVSTLTIQRTQQEDSAVYLCASSPGGTGNQETQYFGPGTRLLVL.

The gene calls are TRBV7-9 and TRBJ1-6; the match to TRBD1 covers 8 bases. The CDR3 is made up of 14 amino acids. V lost 5 bases to trimming and J lost 10 bases; unmatched junction nucleotides: 7. CDR1 is SEHNR, CDR2 FQNEAQ, per germline (reference sequence). CDR3 sequence: CASSADRVGSPLHF. The CDR3 DNA sequence: TGTGCCAGCAGCGCGGACAGGGTGGGCTCACCCCTCCACTTT.

The V gene is TRBV7-2, the J gene TRBJ1-1; 7 bases agree with TRBD1. Losses at the gene ends were 1 base for V and 6 bases for J; bases not matched to a gene: 14. The V gene's germline CDR1 is SGHTA and CDR2 FQGNSA. The CDR3 spans 17 residues. The CDR3 DNA reads TGTGCCAGCAGCTTAGAGGGGGCTCTAAGTCCTCCCGCTGAAGCTTTCTTT. Its translation is CASSLEGALSPPAEAFF. The variable domain in full, with the rest retrieved from reference TRBV7-2 and TRBJ1-1, is GAGVSQSPSNKVTEKGKDVELRCDPISGHTALYWYRQSLGQGLEFLIYFQGNSAPDKSGLPSDRFSAERTGGSVSTLTIQRTQQEDSAVYLCASSLEGALSPPAEAFFGQGTRLTVV.

The chain carries TRBV5-5 and TRBJ2-5, with TRBD2 matching 7 bases. This CDR3 is built from 15 residues. Germline loops: CDR1 SGHKS, CDR2 YYEKEE (reference sequence). J was trimmed by 2 bases and V by 4 bases; bases with no gene match: 8. The CDR3 bases are TGTGCCAGCAGCCTAGGGACTATAGCACAAGAGACCCAGTACTTC. Translation: CASSLGTIAQETQYF.

The table lists this clone with a few counts. This chain uses TRBV27 with TRBJ1-5, with a tentative D call TRBD1 (5 bases). V lost 3 bases and J lost 3, with 12 bases in between. The CDR3 consists of 15 residues. Germline lookup yields CDR1 MNHEY and CDR2 SMNVEV (reference sequence). The CDR3 nucleotides read TGTGCCAGCAGTTTTGCGGGGGTGTCCAATCAGCCCCAGCATTTT. Translating gives CASSFAGVSNQPQHF.

This chain links TRBV3-1 (or the pseudogene TRBV3-2) with TRBJ1-2; the D gene is possibly TRBD1 (5 bases). The CDR3 sequence is 12 residues long. Germline values: CDR1 LGHDT, CDR2 YNNKEL (reference sequence). V shed 5 bases and J shed 4 bases, with 8 bases lying between them. The CDR3 DNA reads as TGTGCCAGCAGCGACAGTAGCTATGGCTACACCTTC. It encodes CASSDSSYGYTF.

The chain links TRBV25-1 to TRBJ2-3; 14 bases line up with TRBD2. The germline gives CDR1 MGHDK, CDR2 SYGVNS. The V and J ends lost 6 bases and 4 bases, in that order; junction bases with no gene match: 6. This CDR3 has 16 residues. CDR3 bases: TGTGCCAGCAGCCTCGGGACTAGCGGGGGTGCAGATACGCAGTATTTT. This encodes CASSLGTSGGADTQYF.

This chain links TRBV19 with TRBJ2-2; D is uncertain. The CDR3 contains 13 residues. V dropped 8 bases and J dropped 5 bases, with 12 bases sitting between them. The V gene's germline CDR1 is LNHDA and CDR2 SQIVND (reference sequence). CDR3 region: CASLLLLTGELFF. The CDR3 DNA reads as TGTGCCAGTCTACTCCTACTGACCGGGGAGCTGTTTTTT.

The sample holds one count of this clone. This rearrangement joins TRBV5-1 to TRBJ2-7, with 9 bases identical to TRBD2. V was clipped by 0 bases and J by 9 bases; unmatched bases: 7. Germline V lookup: CDR1 SGHRS, CDR2 YFSETQ. There are 14 residues in the CDR3. CDR3 residues: CASSLEGGGARQYF. The CDR3 DNA follows: TGCGCCAGCAGCTTGGAGGGCGGGGGGGCGCGGCAGTACTTC.

This sequence joins TRBV19 and TRBJ1-5; D not resolved. The germline V gene encodes CDR1 LNHDA and CDR2 SQIVND (reference sequence). The CDR3 length is 15 residues. Trimming left V 1 base short and J 6 bases short, with 13 bases between. CDR3 bases: TGTGCCAGTAGTATAGTTAGCGGTGTTGGTCAGCCCCAGCATTTT. It specifies CASSIVSGVGQPQHF.

The chain recombines TRBV15 with TRBJ1-5; 9 bases agree with TRBD1. CDR1 is LNHNV and CDR2 is YYDKDF in the germline V gene (reference sequence). The CDR3 has 14 residues. V gave up 3 bases and J gave up 5 bases; unmatched junction bases: 2. The CDR3 loop reads CATSSYRGHQPQHF. CDR3 nucleotides: TGTGCCACCAGCAGTTACAGGGGGCATCAGCCCCAGCATTTT.

The rearrangement links TRBV19 to TRBJ1-4, with 7 positions matching TRBD1. The J segment lost 12 bases and the V segment lost 8 bases, leaving 18 bases of the junction unmatched. This CDR3 is built from 15 residues. Per germline, CDR1 LNHDA and CDR2 SQIVND (reference sequence). CDR3 nucleotide sequence: TGTGCCAGTTCTAGAGGGGGCAGGGGAAGTTCGGAACTGTTTTTT. Residues: CASSRGGRGSSELFF.

The rearrangement joins TRBV4-1 to TRBJ1-4, with D tentatively TRBD1 (6 bases). CDR1 is MGHRA and CDR2 is YSYEKL in the germline V gene. Trimming shortened V by 1 base and J by 6 bases, and 15 bases separated the two germline ends. The CDR3 length is 16 residues. CDR3 in DNA: TGCGCCAGCAGCCAAGGGAGGGGGGGACGGTATGAAAAACTGTTTTTT. This codes for CASSQGRGGRYEKLFF.

The V and J genes are TRBV27 and TRBJ2-1; TRBD2 matches 11 bases. V lost 7 bases and J lost 2; bases outside the gene matches: 1. Germline assignment: CDR1 MNHEY and CDR2 SMNVEV (reference sequence). The CDR3 has 14 amino acids. The CDR3 reads CASKLAGAYNEQFF. The CDR3 nucleotides are TGTGCCAGCAAACTAGCGGGGGCCTACAATGAGCAGTTCTTC.

CDR3 nucleotides: TGTGCCAGCAGCCCGACAGGCCCCCCCTACAATGAGCAGTTCTTC. Its translation is CASSPTGPPYNEQFF. This rearrangement joins TRBV7-2 to TRBJ2-1, with D tentatively TRBD1 (6 bases). Germline V gives CDR1 SGHTA, CDR2 FQGNSA. V shed 5 bases and J shed 2 bases, with 13 bases lying between them. The length of the CDR3 is 15 residues.

The chain combines TRBV7-2 with TRBJ1-4; 8 bases fit TRBD1. Germline V lookup: CDR1 SGHTA, CDR2 FQGNSA. This CDR3 contains 17 residues. The V and J ends lost 0 bases and 8 bases, in that order; junction bases with no gene match: 11. The CDR3 DNA follows: TGTGCCAGCAGCTTAGCTCCCCAGGGGGCGGGAGACGAAAAACTGTTTTTT. Translated: CASSLAPQGAGDEKLFF.

V gene TRBV27 combines with J gene TRBJ1-1, with TRBD1 matching over 9 bases. CDR1 is MNHEY and CDR2 is SMNVEV in the germline V gene (reference sequence). This CDR3 has 17 amino acids. Unmatched junction bases numbered 11, after V lost 2 bases and J lost 4 bases. CDR3 nucleotide sequence: TGTGCCAGCAGTTTAGCCAGGTGGGACAGGGCCCCCACTGAAGCTTTCTTT. Translated: CASSLARWDRAPTEAFF.

This rearrangement joins TRBV10-3 to TRBJ2-6; no definite D call. Per germline, CDR1 ENHRY and CDR2 SYGVKD. CDR3 length equals 15 residues. The germline V and J ends were trimmed by 9 bases and 0 bases, with 12 bases remaining between them. The CDR3 region has the DNA TGTGCCATATCCGCTCTAGGCTCTGGGGCCAACGTCCTGACTTTC. Encoded protein: CAISALGSGANVLTF.

This chain connects TRBV12-3 or TRBV12-4 to TRBJ1-2; no clear D gene. Trimming left V 1 base short and J 4 bases short, with 7 bases between. The CDR3 is 13 residues long. CDR3 in amino acids: CASSLVRIYGYTF. The DNA of the CDR3 is TGTGCCAGCAGTTTAGTCAGGATCTATGGCTACACCTTC.

The CDR3 region has the DNA TGCGCCAGCAGCCAAGATCTTTTAACCAGCTCCTACAATGAGCAGTTCTTC. This translates into CASSQDLLTSSYNEQFF. This chain connects TRBV4-3 to TRBJ2-1, with D unclear. The germline CDR1 and CDR2 sequences are LGHNA and YSLEER. The CDR3 contains 17 residues. V was shortened by 0 bases and J by 0 bases, with 12 bases between the two germline ends.

V gene TRBV10-3 combines with J gene TRBJ1-1; 9 bases align to TRBD1. Germline V gene data show CDR1 as ENHRY and CDR2 as SYGVKD. V lost 0 bases and J lost 10; bases outside the gene matches: 6. The CDR3 is made up of 14 amino acids. The CDR3 protein is CAISESPGTGLAFF. The CDR3 DNA is TGTGCCATCAGTGAGTCCCCTGGGACAGGGCTAGCTTTCTTT.

This sequence joins TRBV5-1 and TRBJ1-1; D is perhaps TRBD1 (6 bases). The CDR3 spans 16 residues. CDR1 and CDR2 (germline): SGHRS, YFSETQ. V shed 4 bases and J shed 0 bases, with 16 bases lying between them. In DNA, the CDR3 is TGCGCCAGCAGCCCTAACAGGGTTGGAATGAACACTGAAGCTTTCTTT. Its translation is CASSPNRVGMNTEAFF.

The rearrangement uses TRBV11-2 and TRBJ2-5, with 11 bases identical to TRBD2. Per germline, CDR1 SGHAT and CDR2 FQNNGV. V lost 5 bases to trimming and J lost 4 bases; unmatched junction nucleotides: 3. There are 14 residues in the CDR3. This CDR3 reads CASSPTSGGETQYF. The CDR3 DNA follows: TGTGCCAGCAGCCCCACTAGCGGGGGAGAGACCCAGTACTTC.

J is TRBJ1-1 and V is TRBV24-1; TRBD1 aligns across 7 bases. Germline CDR1 reads KGHDR; CDR2 reads SFDVKD. The CDR3 spans 13 residues. V shed 7 bases and J 3 bases; nucleotides not matched to a gene: 4. CDR3 amino acids: CATRDRTDTEAFF. In DNA, the CDR3 is TGTGCCACCAGGGACAGGACGGACACTGAAGCTTTCTTT.